The next 9 T cell receptor beta chains were all read from a single sample in a study of OX40 agonist ivuxolimab in advanced cancers. Sequenced by immunoSEQ multiplex PCR; TCRdb stores in-frame clones only, minus some. The repertoire holds about 130,000 clones, with around nine tenths as singletons. This material consisted of CD4+ or CD8+ T cells sorted from blood, taken in a trial of the OX40 agonist ivuxolimab. The receptors were gathered from an adult with an advanced solid tumor such as melanoma, head and neck, liver or kidney cancer.

This chain links TRBV10-3 with TRBJ2-7; 9 nucleotides line up with TRBD2. Trimming took 0 bases from V and 2 from J; bases not matched to a gene: 8. Germline-derived CDR1 and CDR2 are ENHRY and SYGVKD. This CDR3 has 17 residues. In DNA form, the CDR3 reads TGTGCCATCAGTGAGTCGGGAGCGGGACTAGCCGCCTACGAGCAGTACTTC. Translating gives CAISESGAGLAAYEQYF.

The rearrangement joins TRBV6-5 to TRBJ1-1; 7 bases map to TRBD1. Germline-derived CDR1 and CDR2 are MNHEY and SVGAGI. V was clipped by 6 bases and J by 5 bases; unmatched bases: 6. The CDR3 has 13 residues. CDR3 bases: TGTGCCAGCAGACGGGACAGTAAGACTGAAGCTTTCTTT. This sequence encodes CASRRDSKTEAFF.

The chain has TRBV5-4 and TRBJ2-7; D gene unclear. The V gene's germline CDR1 is SGHNT and CDR2 YYREEE (reference sequence). Trimming left V 0 bases short and J 0 bases short, with 7 bases between. This CDR3 is 14 amino acids long. The CDR3 sequence: CASSLARSSYEQYF. CDR3 coding DNA: TGTGCCAGCAGCTTGGCCAGGTCCTCCTACGAGCAGTACTTC.

V usage is TRBV5-1 and J usage is TRBJ2-1, with 7 bases fitting TRBD2. The trim removed 3 bases at V and 9 bases at J, leaving 6 bases unmatched. This CDR3 region has 13 residues. CDR1 is SGHRS, CDR2 YFSETQ, per germline. CDR3 coding DNA: TGCGCCAGCAGCTCGCGATGGGGGGGTGAGCAGTTCTTC. Its protein product is CASSSRWGGEQFF.

V usage is TRBV10-1 and J usage is TRBJ2-6; D call uncertain. The CDR3 sequence is 15 residues long. The germline V gene encodes CDR1 WNHNN and CDR2 SYGVQD (reference sequence). The ends were cut back, 7 bases at V and 0 bases at J, with 10 bases in the middle. This CDR3 is CASTDPSSGANVLTF. CDR3 nucleotide sequence: TGCGCCAGCACCGACCCGAGCTCTGGGGCCAACGTCCTGACTTTC.

J is TRBJ2-1 and V is TRBV9; a possible D gene is TRBD1 (6 bases). The CDR3 length is 15 residues. V lost 2 bases, J lost 4 bases, and 13 bases lay in between. Germline V gene lookup returns CDR1 SGDLS and CDR2 YYNGEE. CDR3 loop: CASSVAGGNYNEQFF. CDR3 DNA sequence: TGTGCCAGCAGCGTTGCTGGGGGCAATTACAATGAGCAGTTCTTC.

Only one count was recorded for this clone. J is TRBJ1-6 and V is TRBV29-1; 7 bases fit TRBD1. Germline-derived CDR1 and CDR2 are SQVTM and ANQGSEA. The CDR3 sequence is 13 residues long. The ends lost 6 bases at V and 3 bases at J; junction bases unmatched: 2. The CDR3 DNA is TGCAGCGTCGGGACAGACTATAATTCACCCCTCCACTTT. This gives the protein CSVGTDYNSPLHF.

The chain carries TRBV27 and TRBJ2-7, with D uncertain. This CDR3 spans 14 amino acids. With 6 bases removed from V and 7 bases from J, the gap between germline ends came to 19 bases. The germline gives CDR1 MNHEY, CDR2 SMNVEV (reference sequence). CDR3: CASRKTLDAPEQYF. DNA for the CDR3: TGTGCCAGCAGGAAGACCCTGGACGCGCCGGAGCAGTACTTC.

The chain joins TRBV28 to TRBJ1-5; D gene uncertain. The CDR3 is 14 residues long. V lost 6 bases and J lost 6, with 15 bases in between. Looked up from germline, CDR1 is MDHEN and CDR2 is SYDVKM. The CDR3 sequence: CASSTEQSRQPQHF. The CDR3 nucleotides read TGTGCCAGCAGCACTGAACAGTCGCGTCAGCCCCAGCATTTT.